This T cell receptor (beta chain) emerged from a study of blood T cells in healthy people across ages. At the level of the study: Using template switching, researchers captured about one barcoded beta molecule for each two T cells.

Findings and caveats of the study: More naive CD4+ cells and higher diversity marked long-lived donors relative to aged donors.

Drawn from each donor were 9 to 10 milliliters of peripheral blood. PCR was performed a second time for about 7 to 12 cycles using a sample-barcoded 5' primer and a J-beta primer mix. Every single cDNA molecule received a tag from a template-switch adaptor with 12 random nucleotides. TCRdb reprocessed the 5' RACE reads with MiXCR, giving one entry per CDR3 protein. The sample includes roughly 2 million distinct CDR3 sequences, about 49% of them seen just once. Comments on this clonotype: What it recognizes is unknown.

With V trimmed by 0 bases and J by 8 bases, 9 bases remained unmatched. The CDR3 is 16 amino acids. Germline CDR1 ENHRY, CDR2 SYGVKD. The chain combines TRBV10-3 with TRBJ1-4; TRBD1 matches 7 bases. Sequenced input: blood. The sequence derives from a woman between 40 and 55 years old in good health. In DNA form, the CDR3 reads TGTGCCATCAGTGAGTCCTCGACAGGGAGTCGAGAAAAACTGTTTTTT. Residues: CAISESSTGSREKLFF.